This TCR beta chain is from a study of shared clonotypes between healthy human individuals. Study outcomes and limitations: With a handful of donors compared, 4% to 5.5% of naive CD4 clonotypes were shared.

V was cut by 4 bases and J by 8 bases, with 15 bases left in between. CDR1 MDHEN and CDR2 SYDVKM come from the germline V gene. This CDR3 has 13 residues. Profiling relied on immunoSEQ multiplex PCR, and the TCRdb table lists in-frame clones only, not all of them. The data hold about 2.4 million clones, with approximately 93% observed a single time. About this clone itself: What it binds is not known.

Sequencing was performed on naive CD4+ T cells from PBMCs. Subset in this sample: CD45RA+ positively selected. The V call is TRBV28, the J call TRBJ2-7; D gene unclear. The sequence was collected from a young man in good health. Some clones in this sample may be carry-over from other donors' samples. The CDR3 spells CASSSPPPSKQYF. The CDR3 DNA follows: TGTGCCAGCAGTTCCCCACCCCCCTCCAAGCAGTACTTC. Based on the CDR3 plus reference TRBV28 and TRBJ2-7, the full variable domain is DVKVTQSSRYLVKRTGEKVFLECVQDMDHENMFWYRQDPGLGLRLIYFSYDVKMKEKGDIPEGYSVSREKKERFSLILESASTNQTSMYLCASSSPPPSKQYFGPGTRLTVT.